The 19 T cell receptor beta chains presented below share a single source sample, sequenced in a study of T-cell reconstitution after alpha-beta-depleted transplantation in children. TCRbeta library construction was performed incorporating unique molecular identifiers. Each CDR3 protein is one row after TCRdb ran MiXCR on the PCR reads. The repertoire holds 200,000 to 250,000 distinct CDR3 sequences, with approximately 7% as singletons. Sample: PBMCs, taken before TCRalphabeta/CD19-depleted stem cell transplant. The source is a boy aged 2 to 9 with acute lymphoblastic leukemia, due to receive a stem cell transplant.

The chain couples TRBV20-1 to TRBJ2-3; tentative D call: TRBD2 (6 bases). Germline CDR1 is DFQATT and CDR2 is SNEGSKA (reference sequence). The V end was cut by 6 bases, the J end by 4 bases, with 11 bases between. The CDR3 length is 12 residues. The CDR3 DNA reads TGCAGTGCCACCGGGAGTTCAGATACGCAGTATTTT. This sequence encodes CSATGSSDTQYF.

This clonotype came up many times. The chain links TRBV15 to TRBJ1-6; no reliable D call. V dropped 8 bases and J dropped 2 bases, with 7 bases sitting between them. CDR1 LNHNV and CDR2 YYDKDF come from the germline V gene (reference sequence). This CDR3 spans 13 amino acids. DNA for the CDR3: TGTGCCACCGCAGAGACCTATAATTCACCCCTCCACTTT. Protein sequence: CATAETYNSPLHF.

Only one count was recorded for this clonotype. The chain combines TRBV4-3 with TRBJ2-7; tentatively, D is TRBD2 (6 bases). CDR1 is LGHNA and CDR2 is YSLEER in the germline V gene. Trimming took off 1 base at V and 4 bases at J, with 11 bases between the two ends. This CDR3 comprises 14 residues. The CDR3 loop reads CASSQGTSGYEQYF. In DNA form, the CDR3 reads TGCGCCAGCAGCCAAGGGACCAGCGGGTACGAGCAGTACTTC.

This clonotype was counted at least ten times. The chain combines TRBV29-1 with TRBJ1-1; D is unresolved. In germline, CDR1 is SQVTM, CDR2 ANQGSEA. The CDR3 extends over 13 amino acids. The V gene lost 6 bases and the J gene lost 2 bases, with 13 bases spanning the gap. The CDR3 protein is CSVSDGINTEAFF. The CDR3 bases are TGCAGCGTCTCGGACGGGATCAACACTGAAGCTTTCTTT. Together with reference TRBV29-1 and TRBJ1-1, the CDR3 gives the full variable domain: SAVISQKPSRDICQRGTSLTIQCQVDSQVTMMFWYRQQPGQSLTLIATANQGSEATYESGFVIDKFPISRPNLTFSTLTVSNMSPEDSSIYLCSVSDGINTEAFFGQGTRLTVV.

This clonotype has a count of ten or more. The rearrangement links TRBV5-1 to TRBJ2-1, with 8 bases fitting TRBD2. The V and J ends lost 1 base and 7 bases, in that order; junction bases with no gene match: 7. The CDR3 is 15 amino acids. Germline CDR1 is SGHRS and CDR2 is YFSETQ. This CDR3 is CASSLPSGSSNEQFF. CDR3 bases: TGCGCCAGCAGCTTGCCGAGCGGGAGTTCAAATGAGCAGTTCTTC.

In this sample, this clonotype turned up many times. This chain links TRBV27 with TRBJ1-2; 7 bases agree with TRBD1. From germline, CDR1 is MNHEY and CDR2 SMNVEV (reference sequence). The trim removed 8 bases at V and 8 bases at J, leaving 14 bases unmatched. This CDR3 spans 14 amino acids. The CDR3 DNA is TGTGCCAGCGCCAAGAGACGACAGGGTACGGGCTACACCTTC. This encodes CASAKRRQGTGYTF.

The genes are TRBV7-9 and TRBJ1-1, with 7 bases fitting TRBD1. The CDR3 sequence is 12 residues long. V lost 5 bases and J lost 5; bases outside the gene matches: 2. CDR1 is SEHNR, CDR2 FQNEAQ, per germline (reference sequence). CDR3 sequence reads: CASSVQGTEAFF. In DNA form, the CDR3 reads TGTGCCAGCAGCGTACAGGGGACTGAAGCTTTCTTT.

This clonotype was detected many times. V usage is TRBV7-2 and J usage is TRBJ2-7; a possible D gene is TRBD1 (7 bases). This CDR3 has 16 amino acids. V gave up 1 base and J gave up 6 bases, with 19 bases separating them. Germline V gene data show CDR1 as SGHTA and CDR2 as FQGNSA. CDR3 sequence (DNA): TGTGCCAGCAGCTTAGAGGGGAGGCAGGGGGAGCGCGAGCAGTACTTC. This gives the protein CASSLEGRQGEREQYF.

The J gene is TRBJ1-5, the V gene TRBV12-3 or TRBV12-4; 8 bases align to TRBD1. Trimming took 6 bases from V and 2 from J; bases not matched to a gene: 6. The length of the CDR3 is 15 residues. This CDR3 is CASSDRGRGNQPQHF. The CDR3, as DNA: TGTGCCAGCAGCGACAGGGGTAGGGGCAATCAGCCCCAGCATTTT.

This clonotype was observed a few times. The J gene is TRBJ1-6, the V gene TRBV9; 7 bases align to TRBD1. The CDR3 length is 14 residues. The V and J ends lost 0 bases and 6 bases, in that order; junction bases with no gene match: 0. From germline, CDR1 is SGDLS and CDR2 YYNGEE. The CDR3 DNA reads as TGTGCCAGCAGCGTAGGACAGGGTAATTCACCCCTCCACTTT. This sequence encodes CASSVGQGNSPLHF. The full variable domain, completed using reference TRBV9 and TRBJ1-6, is DSGVTQTPKHLITATGQRVTLRCSPRSGDLSVYWYQQSLDQGLQFLIQYYNGEERAKGNILERFSAQQFPDLHSELNLSSLELGDSALYFCASSVGQGNSPLHFGNGTRLTVT.

There are many counts of this clonotype. The V gene is TRBV20-1, the J gene TRBJ2-1; D possibly corresponds to TRBD1 (10 bases). The CDR3 totals 15 residues. Germline V CDR1 and CDR2: DFQATT, SNEGSKA (reference sequence). V dropped 5 bases and J dropped 7 bases, with 21 bases sitting between them. The CDR3 sequence is CSAPSSGTGVNEQFF. CDR3 DNA: TGCAGTGCTCCCTCTAGCGGGACAGGGGTAAATGAGCAGTTCTTC.

This clonotype was picked up many times. The rearrangement joins TRBV6-1 to TRBJ2-5; D is undetermined. CDR1 and CDR2 from the germline V gene are MNHNS and SASEGT. Trimming cost V 6 bases and J 5 bases, with 13 bases left between them. The CDR3 has 13 amino acids. CDR3: CASRKGLPETQYF. The CDR3 DNA sequence: TGTGCCAGCAGAAAGGGCCTTCCGGAGACCCAGTACTTC.

The table lists this clonotype with a few counts. The V call is TRBV5-6, the J call TRBJ1-4; D is perhaps TRBD1 (6 bases). The CDR3 totals 14 residues. Germline V gene lookup returns CDR1 SGHDT and CDR2 YYEEEE. V gave up 1 base and J gave up 5 bases, with 9 bases separating them. The CDR3 is CASSLQGTNEKLFF. CDR3 coding DNA: TGTGCCAGCAGCTTGCAGGGGACGAATGAAAAACTGTTTTTT.

This clonotype has more than one count but fewer than ten. V usage is TRBV15 and J usage is TRBJ1-4; the D gene is possibly TRBD1 (5 bases). Germline V CDR1 and CDR2: LNHNV, YYDKDF (reference sequence). CDR3 length: 15 residues. V shed 1 base and J shed 8 bases, with 14 bases lying between them. This CDR3 is CATSRVTAGGEKLFF. The CDR3 DNA follows: TGTGCCACCAGCAGAGTGACGGCCGGGGGGGAAAAACTGTTTTTT.

To note about this clonotype: A much larger clone differs by one base, so this may be a read error. J is TRBJ2-7 and V is TRBV7-9; D not certain. This CDR3 spans 10 amino acids. Germline V gene data show CDR1 as SEHNR and CDR2 as FQNEAQ (reference sequence). The DNA of the CDR3 is TGTGCCAGCAGCTTAGACGAGCAGCACTTC. Translating it yields CASSLDEQHF.

The chain is built from TRBV11-2 and TRBJ2-7, with D perhaps matching TRBD2 (6 bases). Germline loops: CDR1 SGHAT, CDR2 FQNNGV. V lost 5 bases and J 0 bases, leaving 20 bases between the germline ends. CDR3 length equals 17 residues. The chain's CDR3 is CASSPPRLERSSYEQYF. DNA of the CDR3: TGTGCCAGCAGCCCCCCCCGACTAGAAAGGAGCTCCTACGAGCAGTACTTC.

This clonotype was observed at least ten times. The chain links TRBV20-1 to TRBJ2-5; 13 bases fit TRBD2. Germline lookup yields CDR1 DFQATT and CDR2 SNEGSKA (reference sequence). The CDR3 runs 15 residues. J was trimmed by 4 bases and V by 6 bases; bases with no gene match: 8. CDR3 nucleotide sequence: TGCAGTGCCACAACTAGCGGGGGGGCCGTAGAGACCCAGTACTTC. This sequence encodes CSATTSGGAVETQYF.

The chain is built from TRBV7-2 and TRBJ2-3, with a possible D match to TRBD2 (5 bases). CDR3 size: 15 residues. Trimming stripped 4 bases from V and 6 bases from J, with 17 bases between. Germline V gene lookup returns CDR1 SGHTA and CDR2 FQGNSA. CDR3 sequence (DNA): TGTGCCAGCAGCTATCCAGCGGTGCACATGGATACGCAGTATTTT. Protein product: CASSYPAVHMDTQYF.

This clonotype came up many times. The chain carries TRBV29-1 and TRBJ2-6; D uncertain. CDR3 size: 13 residues. The V gene lost 5 bases and the J gene lost 4 bases, with 9 bases spanning the gap. Germline V CDR1 and CDR2: SQVTM, ANQGSEA. Here the CDR3 reads CSVTVSGANVLTF. CDR3 coding DNA: TGCAGCGTTACAGTATCGGGGGCCAACGTCCTGACTTTC.